The clone carrying this T cell receptor beta chain was picked up many times. Unique molecular identifiers were used in preparing the TCRbeta library. TCRdb re-analysed the PCR reads in MiXCR, keeping a single row per CDR3 protein. The repertoire has some 200,000 distinct CDR3 sequences, roughly 14% of them found once; the top ten carry under 15%. This sample is part of a study of T-cell reconstitution after alpha-beta-depleted transplantation in children. This CDR3 has 13 residues. Trimming removed 5 bases at V and 4 bases at J, with 11 bases between. This specimen consisted of PBMCs from the stem cell graft donor, obtained from the stem cell graft. The gene calls are TRBV12-3 or TRBV12-4 and TRBJ1-1; TRBD1 is a possible D gene (6 bases). The clonotype originates from a human donor who donated a stem cell graft to a child with acute lymphoblastic leukemia. CDR3 sequence: CASSQVQGTEAFF. DNA for the CDR3: TGTGCCAGCAGTCAAGTACAGGGCACTGAAGCTTTCTTT.